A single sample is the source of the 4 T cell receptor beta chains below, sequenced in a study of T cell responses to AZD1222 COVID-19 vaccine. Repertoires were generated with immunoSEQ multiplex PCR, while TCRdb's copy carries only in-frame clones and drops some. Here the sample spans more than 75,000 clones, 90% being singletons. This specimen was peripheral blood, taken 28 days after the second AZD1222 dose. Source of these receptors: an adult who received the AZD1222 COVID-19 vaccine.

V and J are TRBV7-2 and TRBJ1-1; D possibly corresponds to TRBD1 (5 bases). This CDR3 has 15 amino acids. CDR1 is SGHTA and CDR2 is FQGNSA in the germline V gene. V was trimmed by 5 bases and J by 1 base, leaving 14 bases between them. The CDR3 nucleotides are TGTGCCAGCAGCCCCCCCTTTGGGACGAACACTGAAGCTTTCTTT. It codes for CASSPPFGTNTEAFF.

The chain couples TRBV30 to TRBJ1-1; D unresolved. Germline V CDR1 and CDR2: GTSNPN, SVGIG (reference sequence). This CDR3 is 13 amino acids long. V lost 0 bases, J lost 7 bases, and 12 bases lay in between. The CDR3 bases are TGTGCCTGGAGTGTCCTGGATGGAAGTGAAGCTTTCTTT. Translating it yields CAWSVLDGSEAFF.

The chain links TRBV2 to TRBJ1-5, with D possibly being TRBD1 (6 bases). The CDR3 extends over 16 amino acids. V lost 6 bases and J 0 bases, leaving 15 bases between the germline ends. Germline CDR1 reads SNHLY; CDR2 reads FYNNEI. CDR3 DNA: TGTGCCAGCAGCGCACAGGGAAGTCTTAGCAATCAGCCCCAGCATTTT. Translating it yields CASSAQGSLSNQPQHF.

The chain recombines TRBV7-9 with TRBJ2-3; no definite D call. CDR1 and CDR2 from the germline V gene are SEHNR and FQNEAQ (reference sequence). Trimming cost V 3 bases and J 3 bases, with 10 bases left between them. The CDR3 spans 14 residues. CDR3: CASSFAGGTDTQYF. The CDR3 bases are TGTGCCAGCAGCTTCGCCGGTGGAACAGATACGCAGTATTTT.